The following is a TCR beta chain sequence with its context. The data are from a study of T cells in Graves' hyperthyroidism and ophthalmopathy. The investigators amplified TCR beta CDR3 regions from RNA transcripts. First-round RT-PCR of the TCR CDR3 relied on the HTBI primer set. Each CDR3 protein is one row after TCRdb ran MiXCR on the multiplex PCR reads. The table shows about 640,000 distinct CDR3 sequences, with 20% to 25% occurring only once. Orbital computed tomography, thyroid ultrasound, serum thyroxine and TRAb, and clinical symptoms together informed the diagnoses. The CDR3 is 15 amino acids. Per the germline V gene, CDR1 is KGHSH and CDR2 is LQKENI. V was clipped by 3 bases and J by 7 bases; unmatched bases: 6.

This sequence originates from a man aged 25-45 years with Graves' ophthalmopathy. The V call is TRBV18, the J call TRBJ1-6; 7 positions agree with TRBD1. Sample: blood. As DNA, the CDR3 is TGTGCCAGCTCACCGAACAGGGGCATCAATTCACCCCTCCACTTT. Protein product: CASSPNRGINSPLHF.